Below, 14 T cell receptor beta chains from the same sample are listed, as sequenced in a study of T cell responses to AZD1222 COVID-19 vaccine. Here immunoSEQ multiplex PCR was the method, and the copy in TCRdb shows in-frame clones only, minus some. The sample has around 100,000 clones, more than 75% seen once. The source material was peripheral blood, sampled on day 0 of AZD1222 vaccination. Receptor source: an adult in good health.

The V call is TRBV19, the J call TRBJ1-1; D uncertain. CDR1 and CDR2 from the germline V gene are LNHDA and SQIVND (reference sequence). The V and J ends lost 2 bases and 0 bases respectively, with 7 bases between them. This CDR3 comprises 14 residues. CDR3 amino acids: CASSIRGMNTEAFF. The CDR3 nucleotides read TGTGCCAGTAGTATAAGAGGAATGAACACTGAAGCTTTCTTT.

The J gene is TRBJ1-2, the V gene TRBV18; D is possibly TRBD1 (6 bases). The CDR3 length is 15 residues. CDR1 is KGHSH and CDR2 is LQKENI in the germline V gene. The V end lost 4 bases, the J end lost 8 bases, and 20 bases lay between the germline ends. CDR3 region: CASSRKGVNSFGYTF. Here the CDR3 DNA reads TGTGCCAGCTCACGAAAGGGGGTAAACTCGTTCGGCTACACCTTC. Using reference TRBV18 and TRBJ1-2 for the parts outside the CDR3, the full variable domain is NAGVMQNPRHLVRRRGQEARLRCSPMKGHSHVYWYRQLPEEGLKFMVYLQKENIIDESGMPKERFSAEFPKEGPSILRIQQVVRGDSAAYFCASSRKGVNSFGYTFGSGTRLTVV.

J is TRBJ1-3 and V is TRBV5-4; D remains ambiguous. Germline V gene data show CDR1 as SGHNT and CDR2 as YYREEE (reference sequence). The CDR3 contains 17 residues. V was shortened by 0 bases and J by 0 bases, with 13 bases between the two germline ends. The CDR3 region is CASSLDQAHISGNTIYF. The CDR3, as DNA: TGTGCCAGCAGCTTGGATCAGGCCCATATCTCTGGAAACACCATATATTTT. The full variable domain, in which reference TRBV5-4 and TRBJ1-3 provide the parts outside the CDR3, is ETGVTQSPTHLIKTRGQQVTLRCSSQSGHNTVSWYQQALGQGPQFIFQYYREEENGRGNFPPRFSGLQFPNYSSELNVNALELDDSALYLCASSLDQAHISGNTIYFGEGSWLTVV.

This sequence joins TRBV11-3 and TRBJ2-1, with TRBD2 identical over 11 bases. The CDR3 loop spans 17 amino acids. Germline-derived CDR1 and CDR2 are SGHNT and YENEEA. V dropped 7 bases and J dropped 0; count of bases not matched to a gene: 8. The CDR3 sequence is CASTGTSGRSSYNEQFF. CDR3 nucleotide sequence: TGTGCCAGCACCGGGACTAGCGGAAGGAGCTCCTACAATGAGCAGTTCTTC.

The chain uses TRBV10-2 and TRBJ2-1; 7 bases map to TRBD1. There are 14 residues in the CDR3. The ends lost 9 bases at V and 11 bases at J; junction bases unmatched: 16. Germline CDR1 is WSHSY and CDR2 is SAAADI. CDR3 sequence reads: CASAGGPLGLQQFF. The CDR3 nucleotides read TGCGCCAGTGCAGGGGGTCCGTTGGGATTACAGCAGTTCTTC.

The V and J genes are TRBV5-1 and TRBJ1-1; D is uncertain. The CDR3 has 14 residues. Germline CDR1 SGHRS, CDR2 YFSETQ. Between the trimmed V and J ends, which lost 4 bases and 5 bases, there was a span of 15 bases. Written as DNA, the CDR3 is TGCGCCAGCAGCCCAGCAGGATGGATGACTGAAGCTTTCTTT. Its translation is CASSPAGWMTEAFF. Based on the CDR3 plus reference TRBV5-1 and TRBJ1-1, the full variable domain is KAGVTQTPRYLIKTRGQQVTLSCSPISGHRSVSWYQQTPGQGLQFLFEYFSETQRNKGNFPGRFSGRQFSNSRSEMNVSTLELGDSALYLCASSPAGWMTEAFFGQGTRLTVV.

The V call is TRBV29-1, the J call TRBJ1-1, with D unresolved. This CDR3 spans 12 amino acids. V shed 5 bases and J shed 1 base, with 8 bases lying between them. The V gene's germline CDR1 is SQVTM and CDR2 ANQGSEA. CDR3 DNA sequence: TGCAGCGTTCGTTGGCAGAACACTGAAGCTTTCTTT. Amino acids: CSVRWQNTEAFF.

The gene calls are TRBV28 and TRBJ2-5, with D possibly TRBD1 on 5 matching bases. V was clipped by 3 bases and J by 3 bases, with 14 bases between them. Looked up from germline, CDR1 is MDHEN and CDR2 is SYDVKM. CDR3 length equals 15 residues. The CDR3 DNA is TGTGCCAGCAGTTTGCTTTGGGGCCGGGAAGAGACCCAGTACTTC. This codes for CASSLLWGREETQYF.

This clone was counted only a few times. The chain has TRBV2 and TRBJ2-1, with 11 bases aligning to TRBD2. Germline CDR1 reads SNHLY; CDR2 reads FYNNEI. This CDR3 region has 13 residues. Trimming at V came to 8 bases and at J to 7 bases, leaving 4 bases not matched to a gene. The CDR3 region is CASYGTSGNEQFF. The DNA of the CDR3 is TGTGCCAGCTACGGGACTAGCGGTAATGAGCAGTTCTTC.

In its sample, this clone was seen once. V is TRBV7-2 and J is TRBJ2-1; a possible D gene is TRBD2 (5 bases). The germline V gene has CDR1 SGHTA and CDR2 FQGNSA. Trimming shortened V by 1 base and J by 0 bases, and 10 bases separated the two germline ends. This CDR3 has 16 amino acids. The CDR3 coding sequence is TGTGCCAGCAGCTTAGGAGGGCTAGACTCCTACAATGAGCAGTTCTTC. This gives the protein CASSLGGLDSYNEQFF.

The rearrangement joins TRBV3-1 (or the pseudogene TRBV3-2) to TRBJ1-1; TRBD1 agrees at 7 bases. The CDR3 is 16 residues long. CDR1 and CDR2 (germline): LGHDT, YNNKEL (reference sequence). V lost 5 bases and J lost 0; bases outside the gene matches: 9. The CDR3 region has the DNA TGTGCCAGCAGCAGATACAGGGGAGCAATGAACACTGAAGCTTTCTTT. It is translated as CASSRYRGAMNTEAFF.

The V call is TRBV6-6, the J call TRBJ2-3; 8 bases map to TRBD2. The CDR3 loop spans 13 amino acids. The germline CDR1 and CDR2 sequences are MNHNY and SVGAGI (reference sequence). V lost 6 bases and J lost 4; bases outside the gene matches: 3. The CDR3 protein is CASRAGGADTQYF. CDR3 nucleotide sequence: TGTGCCAGCAGAGCCGGGGGGGCAGATACGCAGTATTTT.

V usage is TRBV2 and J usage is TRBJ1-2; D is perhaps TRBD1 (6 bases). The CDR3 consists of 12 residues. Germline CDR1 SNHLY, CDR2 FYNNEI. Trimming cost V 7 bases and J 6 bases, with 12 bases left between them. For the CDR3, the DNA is TGTGCCAGCACCTCACAGGGAAATGGCTACACCTTC. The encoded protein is CASTSQGNGYTF.

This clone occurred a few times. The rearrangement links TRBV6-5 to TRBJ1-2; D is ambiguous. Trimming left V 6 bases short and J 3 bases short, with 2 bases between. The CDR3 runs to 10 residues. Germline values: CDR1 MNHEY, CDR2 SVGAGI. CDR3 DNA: TGTGCCAGCAGAGACTATGGCTACACCTTC. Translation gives CASRDYGYTF.